This is a list of T cell receptor beta chains from one sample in a study of regulatory T cells in long-lasting Graves disease. TCRdb reprocessed the multiplex PCR reads with MiXCR, giving one entry per CDR3 protein. The table records over 500,000 distinct CDR3 sequences, around 16% of them present only once. This sample was also put to use in a study of T cells in Graves' hyperthyroidism and ophthalmopathy.

Specimen: peripheral blood mononuclear cells (PBMCs), collected at new diagnosis, from a patient treated with antithyroid drugs. These receptor sequences come from a man aged 18 to 29 with Graves disease. CDR3s include the opening cysteine and the closing phenylalanine or tryptophan. D genes are given only for firm matches. Only some rows state a clone size, as once, few, many or a class for expanded clones.

D: TRBD2; V: TRBV7-8; length: 16; size: many; J: TRBJ2-1; CDR3: CASLAGPGLVHNEQFF; DNA: TGTGCCAGCCTCGCAGGCCCGGGACTAGTCCACAATGAGCAGTTCTTC
D: .; V: TRBV7-2; length: 15; size: .; J: TRBJ1-5; CDR3: CASSWKGDGNQPQHF; DNA: TGTGCCAGCAGCTGGAAAGGGGATGGAAATCAGCCCCAGCATTTT
D: TRBD2; V: TRBV20-1; length: 16; size: many; J: TRBJ2-7; CDR3: CSAREASGRAGYEQYF; DNA: TGCAGTGCTAGAGAGGCTAGCGGGAGGGCCGGTTACGAGCAGTACTTC
D: .; V: TRBV15; length: 15; size: .; J: TRBJ1-5; CDR3: CATSSPDRSNQPQHF; DNA: TGTGCCACCAGCTCGCCTGACAGGAGTAATCAGCCCCAGCATTTT
D: .; V: TRBV25-1; length: 14; size: .; J: TRBJ1-1; CDR3: CASSDSGLNTEAFF; DNA: TGTGCCAGCAGTGACTCAGGGTTGAACACTGAAGCTTTCTTT
D: .; V: TRBV7-3; length: 16; size: many; J: TRBJ2-1; CDR3: CASSLNGQGSYNEQFF; DNA: TGTGCCAGCAGCCTAAACGGTCAGGGCTCCTACAATGAGCAGTTCTTC
D: .; V: TRBV18; length: 16; size: few; J: TRBJ2-7; CDR3: CASSPQTNAASYEQYF; DNA: TGTGCCAGCTCACCTCAGACCAACGCCGCCTCCTACGAGCAGTACTTC
D: .; V: TRBV29-1; length: 14; size: .; J: TRBJ1-5; CDR3: CSATTENSNQPQHF; DNA: TGCAGCGCCACCACAGAGAATAGCAATCAGCCCCAGCATTTT
D: TRBD2; V: TRBV15; length: 16; size: .; J: TRBJ2-7; CDR3: CATSRASGRAYVEQYF; DNA: TGTGCCACCAGCAGGGCTAGCGGGAGAGCCTACGTGGAGCAGTACTTC
D: .; V: TRBV20-1; length: 11; size: few; J: TRBJ2-7; CDR3: CSARDIREQYF; DNA: TGCAGTGCTAGGGACATTCGCGAGCAGTACTTC
D: .; V: TRBV12-3/TRBV12-4; length: 13; size: many; J: TRBJ2-1; CDR3: CASSRFSYNEQFF; DNA: TGTGCCAGCAGTAGGTTCTCCTACAATGAGCAGTTCTTC
D: .; V: TRBV18; length: 16; size: .; J: TRBJ1-1; CDR3: CASSRNSGHSNTEAFF; DNA: TGTGCCAGCTCACGTAACTCGGGACACTCGAACACTGAAGCTTTCTTT
D: .; V: TRBV12-3/TRBV12-4; length: 14; size: .; J: TRBJ1-5; CDR3: CASSETTGPQPQHF; DNA: TGTGCCAGCAGTGAAACGACAGGCCCTCAGCCCCAGCATTTT
D: .; V: TRBV2; length: 15; size: few; J: TRBJ1-5; CDR3: CASSLRTATNQPQHF; DNA: TGTGCCAGCAGTCTCCGGACAGCTACAAATCAGCCCCAGCATTTT
D: TRBD2; V: TRBV5-1; length: 15; size: .; J: TRBJ2-3; CDR3: CASSLTSGSSDTQYF; DNA: TGCGCCAGCAGCCTCACTAGCGGGAGCTCAGATACGCAGTATTTT
D: .; V: TRBV12-3/TRBV12-4; length: 15; size: few; J: TRBJ1-2; CDR3: CASSLPSAVNYGYTF; DNA: TGTGCCAGCAGTTTACCCTCCGCCGTGAACTATGGCTACACCTTC
D: .; V: TRBV2; length: 15; size: many; J: TRBJ1-2; CDR3: CASSQGTTLYYDYTF; DNA: TGTGCCAGCAGCCAAGGGACCACCCTATACTATGACTACACCTTC
D: .; V: TRBV6-1; length: 15; size: many; J: TRBJ1-1; CDR3: CASWSPPTDNTEAFF; DNA: TGTGCCAGCTGGTCCCCCCCCACAGATAACACTGAAGCTTTCTTT
D: .; V: TRBV27; length: 13; size: many; J: TRBJ2-7; CDR3: CASRDLVSYEQYF; DNA: TGTGCCAGCAGGGACCTGGTATCCTACGAGCAGTACTTC
D: TRBD1; V: TRBV2; length: 16; size: few; J: TRBJ2-7; CDR3: CASSGIGDRTFYEQYF; DNA: TGTGCCAGCAGTGGGATAGGGGACAGAACCTTCTACGAGCAGTACTTC
D: .; V: TRBV5-4; length: 14; size: .; J: TRBJ2-3; CDR3: CASSVGSATDTQYF; DNA: TGTGCCAGCAGCGTCGGGAGTGCCACAGATACGCAGTATTTT
D: .; V: TRBV5-1; length: 13; size: many; J: TRBJ1-2; CDR3: CASSLAGGGGYTF; DNA: TGCGCCAGCAGCTTGGCGGGGGGCGGCGGCTACACCTTC
D: TRBD2; V: TRBV20-1; length: 14; size: .; J: TRBJ2-1; CDR3: CSAMAGTSVYEQFF; DNA: TGCAGTGCCATGGCCGGGACTAGCGTCTATGAGCAGTTCTTC
D: TRBD1; V: TRBV5-1; length: 15; size: .; J: TRBJ2-7; CDR3: CASSLEGQGIYEQYF; DNA: TGCGCCAGCAGTCTTGAGGGACAGGGGATCTACGAGCAGTACTTC
D: .; V: TRBV5-6; length: 15; size: .; J: TRBJ2-5; CDR3: CASSLVSAFQETQYF; DNA: TGTGCCAGCAGCTTGGTTTCGGCGTTTCAAGAGACCCAGTACTTC
D: TRBD2; V: TRBV12-3/TRBV12-4; length: 13; size: .; J: TRBJ2-3; CDR3: CASEASGTYTQYF; DNA: TGTGCCAGCGAGGCTAGCGGAACCTATACGCAGTATTTT
D: .; V: TRBV30; length: 15; size: .; J: TRBJ1-5; CDR3: CAWSVGGVGNQPQHF; DNA: TGTGCCTGGAGTGTCGGGGGGGTAGGAAATCAGCCCCAGCATTTT
D: TRBD1; V: TRBV27; length: 15; size: .; J: TRBJ1-2; CDR3: CASSSDQGDYYGYTF; DNA: TGTGCCAGCAGTTCGGACCAGGGGGATTACTATGGCTACACCTTC
D: TRBD1; V: TRBV4-1; length: 14; size: .; J: TRBJ2-7; CDR3: CASSQVLQGWEQYF; DNA: TGCGCCAGCAGCCAAGTCCTACAGGGGTGGGAGCAGTACTTC
D: .; V: TRBV18; length: 16; size: .; J: TRBJ1-5; CDR3: CASSPTGGAGNQPQHF; DNA: TGTGCCAGCTCACCTACCGGGGGCGCGGGCAATCAGCCCCAGCATTTT
D: .; V: TRBV28; length: 16; size: many; J: TRBJ2-5; CDR3: CASSLYLGPNQETQYF; DNA: TGTGCCAGCAGTTTATACCTGGGACCGAACCAAGAGACCCAGTACTTC
D: TRBD2; V: TRBV27; length: 16; size: few; J: TRBJ2-1; CDR3: CASSALLAGEAGEQFF; DNA: TGTGCCAGCAGTGCCTTACTAGCGGGAGAGGCGGGTGAGCAGTTCTTC
D: .; V: TRBV6-1; length: 14; size: few; J: TRBJ1-5; CDR3: CASSARDSNQPQHF; DNA: TGTGCCAGCAGTGCCAGGGATAGCAATCAGCCCCAGCATTTT
D: TRBD2; V: TRBV6-1; length: 16; size: many; J: TRBJ2-3; CDR3: CATRGTSGEGTDTQYF; DNA: TGTGCCACCCGCGGGACTAGCGGGGAGGGGACAGATACGCAGTATTTT
D: TRBD1; V: TRBV6-1; length: 15; size: few; J: TRBJ2-1; CDR3: CASSQAGTGYNEQFF; DNA: TGTGCCAGCAGCCAAGCCGGGACAGGGTACAATGAGCAGTTCTTC
D: TRBD2; V: TRBV7-9; length: 13; size: .; J: TRBJ2-1; CDR3: CMSGRKPYNEQFF; DNA: TGTATGTCCGGGAGGAAGCCTTACAATGAGCAGTTCTTC
D: .; V: TRBV28; length: 13; size: many; J: TRBJ1-1; CDR3: CASSFSGGPEAFF; DNA: TGTGCCAGCAGTTTCTCGGGGGGCCCTGAAGCTTTCTTT
D: .; V: TRBV6-2/TRBV6-3; length: 15; size: many; J: TRBJ1-5; CDR3: CASSYNRDSNQPQHF; DNA: TGTGCCAGCAGTTATAACAGGGATAGCAATCAGCCCCAGCATTTT
D: .; V: TRBV4-1; length: 15; size: few; J: TRBJ1-1; CDR3: CASSQVSAEVTEAFF; DNA: TGCGCCAGCAGCCAAGTGTCCGCCGAGGTCACTGAAGCTTTCTTT
D: TRBD1; V: TRBV5-4; length: 16; size: few; J: TRBJ1-1; CDR3: CASSFAGGLMNTEAFF; DNA: TGTGCCAGCAGCTTTGCAGGGGGCCTAATGAACACTGAAGCTTTCTTT
D: TRBD2; V: TRBV5-6; length: 19; size: once; J: TRBJ2-3; CDR3: CASSLDRGPLREGVDTQYF; DNA: TGTGCCAGCAGCTTGGATAGGGGGCCTTTGCGGGAGGGAGTAGATACGCAGTATTTT
D: .; V: TRBV6-5; length: 15; size: many; J: TRBJ2-6; CDR3: CASSYGVSGANVLTF; DNA: TGTGCCAGCAGTTACGGGGTCTCTGGGGCCAACGTCCTGACTTTC